This record looks at one T cell receptor (beta chain) sequence and its context. This clone showed up just once. The antigen it binds to is not known. Base qualities are missing; no much larger clone stands one base away. This specimen comes from a study of STAT5B mutations in CD4+ large granular lymphocyte leukemia (dated by TCRdb to between 2021 and 2024). In terms of the full investigation: Among the healthy controls, the CDR3 'QG' motif was associated with a particular HLA allele. TCRbeta repertoires of CD4+ T-cell large granular lymphocyte leukemia patients were compared with those of healthy blood donors. Flow cytometry on FACSCanto II or FACSVerse confirmed that purified fractions exceeded 95% purity among lymphocytes.

Healthy controls were roughly 35 blood donors whose buffy coats came from the Finnish Red Cross blood service. All TCR-sequenced material derived from peripheral blood: patient blood samples and healthy donor buffy coats. Peripheral blood mononuclear cells were isolated by Ficoll-Hypaque gradient centrifugation. CD4+ cells were purified magnetically from the buffy coats of healthy controls. Genomic DNA was extracted using the Gentra Puregene Cell and Tissue kit, and a Qubit 2.0 fluorometer was used to quantify it. The investigation overall reported the following: The main leukemic clonotypes were found to be private to each patient, although about 25% of the main leukemic clonotypes were detected at low frequency in the non-leukemic repertoires of other patients. The data were not HLA-matched, and the higher clonality in CD4+ T-LGLL than in CD8+ T-LGLL could be due to the relatively small sample size. TRBV06-family usage was enriched among the top patient clones (8/27) compared with healthy controls (2/35). Compared with healthy CD4+ repertoires, CD4-sorted patient repertoires appeared more clonal, and this difference remained even after the putative leukemic clones were removed.

Including the terminal cysteine and phenylalanine, the CDR3 comprises 15 residues. Only CDR3 DNA remains: 45 bases, in frame from the first base. The germline V gene encodes CDR1 SGHTS and CDR2 YDEGEE. Trimming costs V 2 bases and J 2 bases, and their ends lie 13 bases apart. The immunoSEQ assay at survey resolution was used to sequence TCRbeta rearrangements from genomic DNA. In the authors' own workflow: In the TCR sequencing data, the lowest productive clonotype frequency that could be detected was 2.59 x 10-5. Only productive TCRbeta rearrangements, defined as complete and in-frame sequences, were included in the analyses. Sample clonality was computed as Simpson clonality in the immunoSEQ Analyzer version 3.0. Based on frequency, clones were grouped as very rare, small, medium, large (1-20%) or hyperexpanded (>20%). Generation probabilities were estimated with OLGA 1.2.3, V-gene circos plots were generated with VDJtools, specificities were searched for in VDJdb, and CDR3 motifs were identified with GLIPH. TCRdb's version of the immuneACCESS table is confined to in-frame rearrangements and falls short of the full clone set. An unresolved V gene accounts for under half of the shortfall where checked; the remainder is of unknown origin. V and J calls plus clone size are reproduced from that table; the DNA served to infer D and trimming. The sample contains about 34,000 clones, around 88% of them found a single time. The top ten hold about 0.91% of the sample.

This receptor was taken from a human donor in good health. The chain was built from TRBV5-8 and TRBJ1-2; no D gene can be assigned with confidence. Sequenced input: CD4+ T cells from blood buffy coats. The DNA reads TGTGCCAGCAGCTTTTTACGGGAACGGAACTATGGCTACACCTTC. Its coded protein is CASSFLRERNYGYTF.